Included here is one T cell receptor beta chain sequence, with context. What it binds is unknown. This sample was included in a study of T cells in tuberculosis. TCRdb's table, derived via immunoSEQ multiplex PCR, lists solely in-frame clones and lacks some. The sample has around 10,000 clones, around 94% seen once. General study points: Active tuberculosis patients had shorter CDR3-alpha; the beta difference was nonsignificant.

V was clipped by 1 base and J by 12 bases; unmatched bases: 12. CDR1 and CDR2 (germline): GTSNPN, SVGIG (reference sequence). CDR3 length equals 14 residues. The genes are TRBV30 and TRBJ2-1, with 7 nucleotides matching TRBD2. Sequencing was carried out using PBMCs. This clonotype was obtained from an adult with tuberculosis. The CDR3 DNA is TGTGCCTGGAGTGGAATAGCGGGCGCCTTGGGGCAGTTCTTC. It translates to CAWSGIAGALGQFF.